These T cell receptor beta chains were read from a single sample in a study of blood T cells in healthy people across ages. TCRdb re-derived calls from the 5' RACE reads in MiXCR, one entry per CDR3 protein. The table lists 700,000 to 800,000 distinct CDR3 sequences, around 40% of them singletons. The sequenced sample consisted of blood. Source of these receptors: a woman in her sixties or seventies in good health. CDR3s include the opening cysteine and the closing phenylalanine or tryptophan. The D gene is left open where the match is weak. Clone size is shown for a subset of rows, as once, few, many or a class of expanded clone.

D	V	J	size	CDR3	DNA
.	TRBV7-3	TRBJ2-5	.	CASSLTVAGRGTQYF	TGTGCCAGCAGCTTAACGGTTGCCGGGCGCGGGACCCAGTACTTC
TRBD2	TRBV5-1	TRBJ2-7	.	CASSLSATSEAEQYF	TGCGCCAGCAGCCTATCCGCGACTAGCGAGGCCGAGCAGTACTTC
TRBD2	TRBV20-1	TRBJ2-5	.	CSARGLPQGGRVSGETQYF	TGCAGTGCTAGAGGCCTTCCTCAGGGCGGGAGAGTAAGCGGAGAGACCCAGTACTTC
TRBD1	TRBV5-1	TRBJ1-1	.	CASSTRQGLSTLNTEAFF	TGCGCCAGCAGCACCCGACAGGGACTCTCCACCCTGAACACTGAAGCTTTCTTT
TRBD2	TRBV27	TRBJ2-7	.	CASSLSTSGRSEQYF	TGTGCCAGCAGTTTATCGACTAGCGGGAGATCCGAGCAGTACTTC
.	TRBV29-1	TRBJ1-2	few	CSVLILGDLNYGYTF	TGCAGCGTCCTTATCCTGGGCGATCTTAACTATGGCTACACCTTC
.	TRBV7-8	TRBJ2-3	.	CASGGVNTDTQYF	TGTGCCAGCGGAGGGGTTAACACAGATACGCAGTATTTT
.	TRBV5-5	TRBJ1-2	few	CASSVEGGGHGYTF	TGTGCCAGCAGCGTGGAAGGGGGGGGTCATGGCTACACCTTC
TRBD1	TRBV7-2	TRBJ2-5	many	CASSLGGGVETQYF	TGTGCCAGCAGCTTAGGAGGGGGCGTGGAGACCCAGTACTTC
.	TRBV12-3/TRBV12-4	TRBJ2-1	many	CASSGLGRNEQFF	TGTGCCAGCAGCGGCCTAGGTCGGAATGAGCAGTTCTTC
.	TRBV5-8	TRBJ2-1	once	CASTLGGLKDEQFF	TGTGCCAGCACTCTTGGCGGATTGAAGGATGAGCAGTTCTTC
.	TRBV9	TRBJ1-1	.	CASSADSFTEAFF	TGTGCCAGCAGCGCCGACAGTTTCACTGAAGCTTTCTTT
TRBD1	TRBV29-1	TRBJ1-2	.	CSAEQGAAGYTF	TGCAGCGCAGAACAGGGGGCAGCTGGCTACACCTTC
TRBD1	TRBV7-6	TRBJ2-5	many	CASSSSYRGEVETQYF	TGTGCCAGCAGCAGCTCTTACAGGGGTGAAGTAGAGACCCAGTACTTC
.	TRBV15	TRBJ2-3	.	CATSRDLQGGGTDTQYF	TGTGCCACCAGCAGAGATCTTCAGGGGGGAGGCACAGATACGCAGTATTTT
.	TRBV4-3	TRBJ2-1	many	CASSQVTGGTAYNEQFF	TGCGCCAGCAGCCAAGTGACGGGCGGGACTGCCTACAATGAGCAGTTCTTC
.	TRBV9	TRBJ2-1	.	CASSPRSTASTSDIEQFF	TGTGCCAGCAGCCCCCGATCGACCGCATCTACTTCGGACATTGAGCAGTTCTTC
.	TRBV20-1	TRBJ2-5	.	CSARWASSETQYF	TGCAGTGCTAGATGGGCTAGCTCAGAGACCCAGTACTTC
.	TRBV10-3	TRBJ2-7	many	CAISVEVGQGFNEQYF	TGTGCCATCAGTGTCGAAGTTGGGCAGGGTTTTAACGAGCAGTACTTC
.	TRBV6-1	TRBJ2-1	.	CASSEAQGPPWYEQFF	TGTGCCAGCAGTGAAGCGCAGGGGCCTCCCTGGTATGAGCAGTTCTTC
TRBD1	TRBV29-1	TRBJ2-7	.	CSASRNVQGADEQYF	TGCAGCGCCTCCCGGAATGTACAGGGGGCAGACGAGCAGTACTTC
TRBD2	TRBV12-3/TRBV12-4	TRBJ2-7	.	CASSFTSGRIYEQYF	TGTGCCAGCAGTTTCACTAGCGGGAGAATCTACGAGCAGTACTTC
TRBD1	TRBV10-1	TRBJ2-7	.	CASSDGTGREQYF	TGCGCCAGCAGTGATGGGACAGGAAGAGAGCAGTACTTC
.	TRBV10-3	TRBJ2-1	once	CAISELSSMDNEQLF	TGTGCCATCAGTGAGCTTAGTAGTATGGACAATGAGCAGTTGTTC
.	TRBV12-5	TRBJ2-1	.	CASGLEGGEQFF	TGTGCTAGTGGTTTGGAGGGGGGCGAGCAGTTCTTC
.	TRBV30	TRBJ1-3	once	CAWGPQFEEYF	TGTGCCTGGGGCCCTCAATTCGAGGAATATTTT
.	TRBV5-5	TRBJ1-5	many	CASSPRDGNQPQHF	TGTGCCAGCAGCCCTCGGGACGGGAATCAGCCCCAGCATTTT
TRBD2	TRBV5-1	TRBJ2-7	many	CASSDSGDSYEQYF	TGCGCCAGCAGCGATAGCGGGGACTCCTACGAGCAGTACTTC
.	TRBV6-1	TRBJ2-1	.	CASSADWSSYSEQFF	TGTGCCAGCAGTGCCGACTGGAGCTCCTACAGTGAGCAGTTCTTC
.	TRBV4-1	TRBJ2-7	.	CASSQDQTERSYEQYF	TGCGCCAGCAGCCAGGATCAGACAGAACGGTCCTACGAGCAGTACTTC
.	TRBV6-6	TRBJ2-1	.	CASSTRLGEFF	TGTGCCAGCAGTACCCGACTAGGCGAGTTCTTC
.	TRBV7-3	TRBJ2-3	.	CASSLNRGAPDTQYF	TGTGCCAGCAGCTTAAACCGGGGGGCACCAGATACGCAGTATTTT
.	TRBV7-8	TRBJ1-1	.	CASSPRRTALNTEAFF	TGTGCCAGCAGCCCCCGGAGGACGGCCCTTAACACTGAAGCTTTCTTT
.	TRBV7-7	TRBJ2-7	few	CASSFRGQGMRNYEQYF	TGTGCTAGCAGCTTTCGGGGGCAGGGGATGCGGAACTACGAGCAGTACTTC
TRBD2	TRBV7-2	TRBJ2-5	few	CASSFGPYSGRETQYF	TGTGCCAGCAGCTTTGGTCCTTATAGCGGGAGAGAGACCCAGTACTTC
.	TRBV20-1	TRBJ2-7	many	CSARDPNEQYF	TGCAGTGCTAGAGATCCAAACGAGCAGTACTTC
.	TRBV6-7	TRBJ1-5	few	CASSYAGRGTNQPQHF	TGTGCCAGCAGTTACGCCGGCCGGGGGACCAATCAGCCCCAGCATTTT